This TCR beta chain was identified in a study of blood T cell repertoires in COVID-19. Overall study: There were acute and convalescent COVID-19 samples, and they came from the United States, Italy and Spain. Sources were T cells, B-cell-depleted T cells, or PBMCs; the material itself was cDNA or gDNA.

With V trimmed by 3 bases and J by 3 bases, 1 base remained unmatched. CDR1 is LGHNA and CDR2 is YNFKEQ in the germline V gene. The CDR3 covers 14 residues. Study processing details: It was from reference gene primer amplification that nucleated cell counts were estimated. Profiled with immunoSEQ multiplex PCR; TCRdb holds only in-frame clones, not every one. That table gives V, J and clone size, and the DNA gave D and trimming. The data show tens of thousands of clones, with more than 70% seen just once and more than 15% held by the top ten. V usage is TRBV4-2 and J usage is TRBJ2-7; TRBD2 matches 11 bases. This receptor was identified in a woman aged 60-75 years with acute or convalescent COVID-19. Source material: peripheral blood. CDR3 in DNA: TGTGCCAGCAGCCAGGGACTAGCGGTCTACGAGCAGTACTTC. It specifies CASSQGLAVYEQYF.